The following is a T cell receptor beta chain sequence with its context. Original handling: It was from reference gene primer amplification that nucleated cell counts were estimated. Sequencing used immunoSEQ multiplex PCR; TCRdb keeps in-frame clones, though not all of them. Clonal size and the V and J genes are those of that table, whereas D and trimming came from the DNA. Here the sample spans 35,000 to 45,000 clones, around four fifths being singletons. The data originate from a study of blood T cell repertoires in COVID-19. CDR3 length equals 16 residues. Germline CDR1 SGHVS, CDR2 FQNEAQ. V was pared by 0 bases and J by 2 bases, with 3 bases of the junction left unmatched.

The chain joins TRBV7-8 to TRBJ2-7; 11 bases agree with TRBD1. The sequenced sample was peripheral blood. This receptor was taken from a man between 60 and 75 years old with acute or convalescent COVID-19. The CDR3 sequence is CASSLARDRGAYEQYF. The CDR3 DNA is TGTGCCAGCAGCTTAGCGAGGGACAGGGGGGCCTACGAGCAGTACTTC.